Listed below are T cell receptor beta chains from one sample, sequenced in a study of T-cell reconstitution after alpha-beta-depleted transplantation in children. TCRdb used MiXCR to reprocess the PCR reads, holding one entry per CDR3 protein. The sample carries some 500,000 distinct CDR3 sequences, 15% to 20% recorded once. Sequencing used PBMCs from the stem cell graft donor, obtained from the stem cell graft. Receptors originate from a human donor who donated a stem cell graft to a child with acute lymphoblastic leukemia. Each CDR3 is given with its conserved first and last residue. Fields, in order: clone size, CDR3 length, V gene, D gene, J gene, CDR3 protein, CDR3 DNA. The D gene is left open where the match is weak. Not every row has a clone size; where given, it reads once, few, many or a size class.

size: once
length: 17
V: TRBV5-6
D: .
J: TRBJ1-2
CDR3: CASSLGPLGGNNYGHTF
DNA: TGTGCCAGCAGCTTGGGACCCCTGGGAGGCAACAACTATGGCCACACCTTC

size: few
length: 17
V: TRBV11-2
D: TRBD2
J: TRBJ2-1
CDR3: CASSFGTSGTSHNEQFF
DNA: TGTGCCAGCAGCTTCGGGACTAGCGGGACCTCCCACAATGAGCAGTTCTTC

size: .
length: 15
V: TRBV7-9
D: .
J: TRBJ2-3
CDR3: CASSSTGLHTDTQYF
DNA: TGTGCCAGCAGCTCCACAGGGCTCCACACAGATACGCAGTATTTT

size: few
length: 13
V: TRBV15
D: .
J: TRBJ2-3
CDR3: CATSTLTGDTQYF
DNA: TGTGCCACCAGCACCCTGACGGGGGATACGCAGTATTTT

size: .
length: 16
V: TRBV4-1
D: .
J: TRBJ2-2
CDR3: CASSQVDLVNTGELFF
DNA: TGCGCCAGCAGCCAAGTAGACCTAGTGAACACCGGGGAGCTGTTTTTT

size: few
length: 15
V: TRBV5-1
D: TRBD2
J: TRBJ2-5
CDR3: CASRRERMVQETQYF
DNA: TGCGCCAGCAGGCGGGAGCGTATGGTCCAAGAGACCCAGTACTTC

size: few
length: 15
V: TRBV19
D: TRBD1
J: TRBJ2-2
CDR3: CASSSGQGETGELFF
DNA: TGTGCCAGTAGTTCGGGACAGGGTGAGACCGGGGAGCTGTTTTTT

size: .
length: 15
V: TRBV4-1
D: .
J: TRBJ2-3
CDR3: CASSQDSPTGDTQYF
DNA: TGCGCCAGCAGCCAAGATTCCCCCACTGGAGATACGCAGTATTTT

size: .
length: 13
V: TRBV27
D: .
J: TRBJ2-1
CDR3: CASSYTQGYEQFF
DNA: TGTGCCAGCAGTTACACCCAGGGGTATGAGCAGTTCTTC

size: many
length: 11
V: TRBV5-1
D: .
J: TRBJ1-2
CDR3: CASSGHGGYTF
DNA: TGCGCCAGCAGTGGACACGGAGGCTACACCTTC

size: .
length: 18
V: TRBV6-5
D: TRBD2
J: TRBJ2-5
CDR3: CASSYSPKTSGSEKTQYF
DNA: TGTGCCAGCAGTTACTCACCGAAGACTAGCGGGAGTGAAAAGACCCAGTACTTC

size: few
length: 20
V: TRBV15
D: TRBD2
J: TRBJ2-7
CDR3: CATSRDPGTMTGGVLYEQYF
DNA: TGTGCCACCAGCAGAGATCCCGGGACTATGACTGGCGGCGTTCTCTACGAGCAGTACTTC